This T cell receptor (beta chain) was found in a study of beta chain features in type 1 diabetes. Study summary: Across all samples, approximately 110,000,000 sorted cells were examined. Study-wide findings and caveats: In these data, an HLA type influence on TCRB rearrangement remained unresolved.

Without exception, sorted populations had purity beyond 98%. The study reverse transcribed the entire isolated RNA, so it sequenced expressed TCRB transcripts. The assay was immunoSEQ multiplex PCR, and TCRdb's table has in-frame clones only and misses some. The table shows some 240,000 clones, with 11% occurring only once. Points on this clone: What it recognizes is unknown.

The CDR3 extends over 15 amino acids. Losses at the gene ends were 4 bases for V and 5 bases for J; bases not matched to a gene: 7. Germline assignment: CDR1 GTSNPN and CDR2 SVGIG (reference sequence). The chain links TRBV30 to TRBJ2-2; 10 positions agree with TRBD1. The sample was central memory CD4+ T cells from blood. The receptor's source is a man aged 18 to 35 in good health. In DNA, the CDR3 is TGTGCCTGGATGACCGGGACAGGGGTTACCGGGGAGCTGTTTTTT. This translates into CAWMTGTGVTGELFF. The full variable domain, completed using reference TRBV30 and TRBJ2-2, is SQTIHQWPATLVQPVGSPLSLECTVEGTSNPNLYWYRQAAGRGLQLLFYSVGIGQISSEVPQNLSASRPQDRQFILSSKKLLLSDSGFYLCAWMTGTGVTGELFFGEGSRLTVL.